Shown below are 30 T cell receptor beta chains from a single sample sequenced in a study of Tregs in tolerant kidney transplant recipients. Produced via immunoSEQ multiplex PCR; TCRdb's table is partial and in-frame only. Its table records around 32,000 clones. Recipients received nonmyeloablative bone marrow transplants from related graft donors, with transient mixed chimerism. The sequencing used CD4+ T cells from blood (PBMCs), collected 24 months after the transplant. These receptors were obtained from a human patient who received a combined kidney and bone marrow transplant. Some T cells may have come from the graft donor.

Concerning this clone itself: The read halts 3 residues ahead of the CDR3 end, with the missing end drawn from the germline J gene. The chain is built from TRBV20-1 and TRBJ2-7; 7 bases align to TRBD2. The CDR3 loop spans 16 amino acids. The germline gives CDR1 DFQATT, CDR2 SNEGSKA (reference sequence). V gave up 6 bases and J gave up 4 bases; unmatched junction bases: 18. The CDR3 bases that were read are TGCAGTGCCCAAAGCGGGGACCCACCTTTGAGTTACGAG. Protein sequence: CSAQSGDPPLSYE. The complete CDR3 sequence is CSAQSGDPPLSYEQYF.

With respect to this clone: The read falls 3 residues short of the CDR3 end, and the missing part is taken from the germline J gene. The chain has TRBV20-1 and TRBJ1-1, with a possible D match to TRBD1 (5 bases). Trimming removed 0 bases from V and 3 bases from J, with 14 bases in between. In germline, CDR1 is DFQATT, CDR2 SNEGSKA (reference sequence). The CDR3 spans 15 residues. The sequenced CDR3 bases are TGCAGTGCTAGAGAGGGGGGGACGGGTCACACTGAA. Residues: CSAREGGTGHTE. The complete CDR3 protein is CSAREGGTGHTEAFF.

Turning to this clone: The CDR3 end lies 3 residues beyond the end of the read and is filled in from the germline J gene. The J gene is TRBJ2-5, the V gene TRBV7-9, with 8 bases that match TRBD1. Per germline, CDR1 SEHNR and CDR2 FQNEAQ (reference sequence). V lost 5 bases to trimming and J lost 5 bases; unmatched junction nucleotides: 7. CDR3 length: 14 residues. CDR3 bases read: TGTGCCAGCAGCCCCGACAGGGGCTATGAGACC. Protein: CASSPDRGYET. From start to end, the CDR3 is CASSPDRGYETQYF.

The CDR3: CSAPAATYNEQFF. CDR3 DNA (partial): TGCAGTGCTCCGGCGGCAACCTACAATGAG. The chain joins TRBV20-1 to TRBJ2-1, with unresolved D. The read gets to within 3 residues of the CDR3 end, and the germline J gene fills in the rest. Germline loops: CDR1 DFQATT, CDR2 SNEGSKA (reference sequence). The germline V and J ends were trimmed by 5 bases and 2 bases, with 10 bases remaining between them. This CDR3 has 13 residues.

With regard to this clone: The read is 3 residues too short to cover the CDR3 end, so that end is filled in from the germline J gene. This chain links TRBV19 with TRBJ2-7, with D perhaps matching TRBD2 (6 bases). V was trimmed by 3 bases and J by 5 bases, leaving 14 bases between them. CDR1 is LNHDA and CDR2 is SQIVND in the germline V gene (reference sequence). The length of the CDR3 is 14 residues. CDR3: CASSMGGNYDEQYF. The CDR3 DNA, read in part, is TGTGCCAGTAGTATGGGGGGAAATTATGACGAG.

As to this clone: From the germline J gene comes the end of the CDR3, since the read stops 3 residues before it. This chain connects TRBV30 to TRBJ1-1; tentative D call: TRBD1 (5 bases). CDR3 size: 12 residues. CDR1 and CDR2 from the germline V gene are GTSNPN and SVGIG (reference sequence). The sequenced part of the CDR3 DNA is TGTGCCTGGAGTGTATCGGGGGTGGAG. Encoded protein: CAWSVSGVE. The entire CDR3 protein is CAWSVSGVEAFF.

A word on this clone: The read halts 3 residues ahead of the CDR3 end, with the missing end drawn from the germline J gene. This rearrangement joins TRBV5-6 to TRBJ1-3; D not certain. Trimming shortened V by 2 bases and J by 7 bases, and 16 bases separated the two germline ends. Germline V gene sequence: CDR1 SGHDT, CDR2 YYEEEE. This CDR3 is built from 15 residues. The sequenced CDR3 bases are TGTGCCAGCAGCTTAAGGGAATCCGCGGGTAACACC. Translation gives CASSLRESAGNT. Given in full, the CDR3 is CASSLRESAGNTIYF.

Note on this clone: The read halts 3 residues ahead of the CDR3 end, with the missing end drawn from the germline J gene. V gene TRBV6-2 or TRBV6-3 combines with J gene TRBJ1-5; perhaps TRBD1 as D (5 bases). In germline, CDR1 is MNHEY, CDR2 SVGEGT. The CDR3 sequence is 13 residues long. Trimming stripped 8 bases from V and 6 bases from J, with 14 bases between. CDR3 DNA, as far as it was read: TGTGCCAGCCAGGGTAGAGTTAGTCAGCCC. Its protein product is CASQGRVSQP. The full CDR3 is CASQGRVSQPQHF.

Note on this clone: The read terminates 3 residues before the CDR3 end, so the remaining end is supplied by the germline J gene. The rearrangement links TRBV30 to TRBJ1-1; possible D gene TRBD1, 5 bases. Germline CDR1 GTSNPN, CDR2 SVGIG (reference sequence). This CDR3 region has 13 residues. Trimming removed 3 bases at V and 4 bases at J, with 12 bases between. The CDR3 region is CAWSPQEGTEAFF. The part of the CDR3 DNA that was read is TGTGCCTGGAGCCCACAGGAGGGCACTGAA.

Regarding this clone: The read stops 3 residues short of the end of the CDR3; the missing end is completed from the germline J gene. The rearrangement uses TRBV2 and TRBJ1-1; the D gene is possibly TRBD1 (6 bases). The CDR3 runs 15 residues. The V gene's germline CDR1 is SNHLY and CDR2 FYNNEI. Trimming stripped 8 bases from V and 4 bases from J, with 20 bases between. The CDR3 is CASPEQGGWVTEAFF. CDR3 DNA (partial): TGTGCCAGCCCCGAACAGGGTGGGTGGGTCACTGAA.

To note about this clone: The read comes to an end 3 residues before the CDR3 does, leaving the germline J gene to fill in the end. The V call is TRBV19, the J call TRBJ2-7, with D perhaps TRBD2 (5 bases). In germline, CDR1 is LNHDA, CDR2 SQIVND (reference sequence). This CDR3 is built from 13 residues. V lost 3 bases, J lost 4 bases, and 10 bases lay in between. Here the CDR3 reads CASSIGVGYEQYF. CDR3 DNA, as far as it was read: TGTGCCAGTAGTATCGGGGTGGGATACGAG.

Details on this clone: The read stops 3 residues short of the end of the CDR3; the missing end is completed from the germline J gene. Other nucleotide sequences in the sample specify the same CDR3. The chain carries TRBV14 and TRBJ1-4, with 11 bases identical to TRBD1. The CDR3 sequence is 13 residues long. Per germline, CDR1 SGHDN and CDR2 FVKESK. V lost 3 bases and J lost 10; bases outside the gene matches: 1. The CDR3 loop reads CASSHGTGGKLFF. The part of the CDR3 DNA that was read is TGTGCCAGCAGCCATGGGACAGGGGGAAAA.

As for this clone: The read gets to within 3 residues of the CDR3 end, and the germline J gene fills in the rest. This chain joins TRBV20-1 and TRBJ2-2, with 9 nucleotides matching TRBD2. Germline V gene data show CDR1 as DFQATT and CDR2 as SNEGSKA (reference sequence). Unmatched junction bases numbered 4, after V lost 6 bases and J lost 2 bases. CDR3 size: 14 residues. The CDR3: CSARTSANTGELFF. Incomplete CDR3 DNA: TGCAGTGCCCGGACTAGCGCAAACACCGGGGAG.

Notes on this clone: The sequenced fragment ends 3 residues before the CDR3 boundary, so the rest is inferred from the germline J gene. The genes are TRBV7-2 and TRBJ2-3; 8 bases agree with TRBD2. The CDR3 runs to 13 residues. With V trimmed by 4 bases and J by 6 bases, 3 bases remained unmatched. Germline V gene lookup returns CDR1 SGHTA and CDR2 FQGNSA. The sequenced CDR3 bases are TGTGCCAGCAGCTCCCGGGGGGGGGATACG. Translated, it gives CASSSRGGDT. The entire CDR3 reads CASSSRGGDTQYF.

On this clone: The read halts 3 residues ahead of the CDR3 end, with the missing end drawn from the germline J gene. J is TRBJ2-1 and V is TRBV19; 15 bases map to TRBD2. Unmatched junction bases numbered 2, after V lost 5 bases and J lost 0 bases. Germline V gives CDR1 LNHDA, CDR2 SQIVND (reference sequence). This CDR3 is built from 17 residues. The CDR3 region is CASSGTSGGSSYNEQFF. Partial CDR3 DNA: TGTGCCAGTAGTGGGACTAGCGGGGGGAGCTCCTACAATGAG.

As regards this clone: Read data end 3 residues before the CDR3 end; the end is taken from the germline J gene. J is TRBJ2-3 and V is TRBV19, with D perhaps matching TRBD1 (6 bases). Per germline, CDR1 LNHDA and CDR2 SQIVND (reference sequence). The CDR3 length is 14 residues. Trimming pared 9 bases from V and 3 bases from J, leaving 16 bases between. The CDR3 bases that were read are TGTGCCAGCGCAGCAGGGGCTTCGACAGATACG. It is translated as CASAAGASTDT. The complete CDR3 protein is CASAAGASTDTQYF.

On this clone: The read stops 3 residues short of the end of the CDR3; the missing end is completed from the germline J gene. This rearrangement joins TRBV11-2 to TRBJ2-1; 9 bases fit TRBD2. The CDR3 length is 14 residues. Germline V lookup: CDR1 SGHAT, CDR2 FQNNGV. The V segment lost 4 bases and the J segment 9 bases; nucleotides outside the gene matches: 7. The covered CDR3 bases are TGTGCCAGCAGCTCGCTAGCGGGATGGTCTGAG. Protein product: CASSSLAGWSE. The CDR3, in full, reads CASSSLAGWSEQFF.

As concerns this clone: From the germline J gene comes the end of the CDR3, since the read stops 3 residues before it. The chain carries TRBV30 and TRBJ2-3; possibly TRBD2 for D (5 bases). With 3 bases removed from V and 2 bases from J, the gap between germline ends came to 12 bases. Germline V lookup: CDR1 GTSNPN, CDR2 SVGIG (reference sequence). This CDR3 has 14 amino acids. The CDR3: CAWRPAGPTDTQYF. CDR3 DNA (partial): TGTGCCTGGAGACCGGCGGGTCCCACAGATACG.

With respect to this clone: The read ends 3 residues before the CDR3 terminus; that terminus is restored from the germline J gene. The V gene is TRBV7-3, the J gene TRBJ2-7; 10 bases fit TRBD2. The CDR3 runs 15 residues. CDR1 and CDR2 from the germline V gene are SGHTA and FQGTGA. J was trimmed by 4 bases and V by 3 bases; bases with no gene match: 6. CDR3 bases read: TGTGCCAGCAGCTTCGCTAGCGGGAGCCAATACGAG. This translates into CASSFASGSQYE. The full CDR3 is CASSFASGSQYEQYF.

Turning to this clone: The read ends 3 residues early relative to the CDR3; the germline J gene fills the gap. The V and J genes are TRBV19 and TRBJ2-5; unclear D gene. CDR1 is LNHDA, CDR2 SQIVND, per germline (reference sequence). The CDR3 spans 14 residues. Trimming cost V 3 bases and J 2 bases, with 10 bases left between them. The chain's CDR3 is CASSIGARQETQYF. The sequenced part of the CDR3 DNA is TGTGCCAGTAGTATTGGAGCGAGGCAAGAGACC.

Of note for this clone: The observed sequence ends 3 residues before the CDR3 terminus, with the missing tail filled in from the germline J gene. The chain uses TRBV5-4 and TRBJ2-3; no clear D gene. Trimming stripped 6 bases from V and 6 bases from J, with 11 bases between. Germline V CDR1 and CDR2: SGHNT, YYREEE (reference sequence). CDR3 size: 12 residues. The covered CDR3 bases are TGTGCCAGCACCGATCGGGTGGATACG. This codes for CASTDRVDT. The whole CDR3 is CASTDRVDTQYF.

With regard to this clone: The read terminates 3 residues ahead of where the CDR3 ends, so the germline J gene completes it. The chain combines TRBV10-3 with TRBJ2-3, with 8 bases fitting TRBD2. There are 15 residues in the CDR3. Germline lookup yields CDR1 ENHRY and CDR2 SYGVKD. J gave up 3 bases and V 4 bases, and 6 bases lay outside the gene matches. The DNA read from the CDR3 is TGTGCCATCAGTGTGGCGGGAGGCGAGACAGATACG. Its protein is CAISVAGGETDT. The entire CDR3 protein reads CAISVAGGETDTQYF.

In regard to this clone: The CDR3 end lies 3 residues beyond the end of the read and is filled in from the germline J gene. The rearrangement uses TRBV5-4 and TRBJ2-3, with unresolved D. Germline CDR1 reads SGHNT; CDR2 reads YYREEE (reference sequence). The CDR3 has 14 amino acids. V gave up 1 base and J gave up 0 bases, with 6 bases separating them. CDR3 DNA (partial): TGTGCCAGCAGCTTGCCCTCCAGCACAGATACG. Protein: CASSLPSSTDT. The whole CDR3 sequence is CASSLPSSTDTQYF.

A note on this clone: Coverage ceases 3 residues before the CDR3 finishes, and the germline J gene fills in the end. The chain employs TRBV29-1 and TRBJ1-2; 9 bases map to TRBD1. The ends lost 7 bases at V and 4 bases at J; junction bases unmatched: 4. Per germline, CDR1 SQVTM and CDR2 ANQGSEA. The CDR3 runs 12 residues. CDR3 DNA (partial): TGCAGCGGAGGGGACAGGGCCTATGGC. This sequence encodes CSGGDRAYG. The whole CDR3 is CSGGDRAYGYTF.

Turning to this clone: Sequencing ends 3 residues short of the CDR3 end; the germline J gene provides the rest. This chain connects TRBV30 to TRBJ1-6; D may be TRBD1 (5 bases). The CDR3 loop spans 14 amino acids. The ends were cut back, 0 bases at V and 7 bases at J, with 10 bases in the middle. Germline lookup yields CDR1 GTSNPN and CDR2 SVGIG (reference sequence). The CDR3 sequence is CAWSVGGMNSPLHF. The part of the CDR3 DNA that was read is TGTGCCTGGAGTGTCGGGGGAATGAATTCACCC.

As concerns this clone: The sequence runs out 3 residues before the end of the CDR3; the remainder is reconstructed from the germline J gene. The chain carries TRBV2 and TRBJ1-1, with 9 bases identical to TRBD1. Germline CDR1 and CDR2: SNHLY and FYNNEI. The CDR3 is made up of 13 amino acids. The CDR3 reads CASSGVQGAAAFF. The CDR3 DNA, read in part, is TGTGCCAGCAGTGGAGTACAGGGGGCGGCA.

In regard to this clone: From the germline J gene comes the end of the CDR3, since the read stops 3 residues before it. Other DNA sequences in the same sample also yield this CDR3. This chain connects TRBV18 to TRBJ2-7, with D unresolved. Between the trimmed V and J ends, which lost 3 bases and 3 bases, there was a span of 6 bases. The CDR3 is made up of 12 amino acids. Germline CDR1 KGHSH, CDR2 LQKENI. The covered CDR3 bases are TGTGCCAGCTCACCTAGCAGCTACGAG. Translating gives CASSPSSYE. The complete CDR3 protein is CASSPSSYEQYF.

In regard to this clone: The read finishes 3 residues shy of the CDR3 end, and the germline J gene is used to complete it. The chain joins TRBV7-9 to TRBJ2-5, with D possibly matching TRBD1 (6 bases). CDR1 SEHNR and CDR2 FQNEAQ come from the germline V gene (reference sequence). The length of the CDR3 is 13 residues. Trimming cost V 5 bases and J 5 bases, with 12 bases left between them. CDR3 sequence: CASSPDSGETQYF. CDR3 DNA, as far as it was read: TGTGCCAGCAGCCCGGACAGTGGGGAGACC.

About this clone itself: The CDR3 goes on 3 residues after the read ends, and that part is filled in from the germline J gene. The rearrangement joins TRBV19 to TRBJ2-1; weak D call: TRBD1 (5 bases). Per the germline V gene, CDR1 is LNHDA and CDR2 is SQIVND (reference sequence). Trimming shortened V by 3 bases and J by 3 bases, and 9 bases separated the two germline ends. This CDR3 has 14 residues. The DNA read from the CDR3 is TGTGCCAGTAGTATGAACAGGCGCTACAATGAG. Protein sequence: CASSMNRRYNE. The full CDR3 protein reads CASSMNRRYNEQFF.

As for this clone: The read falls 3 residues short of the CDR3 end, and the missing part is taken from the germline J gene. The genes are TRBV30 and TRBJ2-5; possible D gene TRBD1, 7 bases. CDR3 size: 14 residues. Trimming stripped 4 bases from V and 5 bases from J, with 17 bases between. Germline CDR1 GTSNPN, CDR2 SVGIG (reference sequence). The CDR3 loop reads CAWKGGRGRETQYF. The sequenced CDR3 bases are TGTGCCTGGAAAGGCGGCAGGGGGAGGGAGACC.